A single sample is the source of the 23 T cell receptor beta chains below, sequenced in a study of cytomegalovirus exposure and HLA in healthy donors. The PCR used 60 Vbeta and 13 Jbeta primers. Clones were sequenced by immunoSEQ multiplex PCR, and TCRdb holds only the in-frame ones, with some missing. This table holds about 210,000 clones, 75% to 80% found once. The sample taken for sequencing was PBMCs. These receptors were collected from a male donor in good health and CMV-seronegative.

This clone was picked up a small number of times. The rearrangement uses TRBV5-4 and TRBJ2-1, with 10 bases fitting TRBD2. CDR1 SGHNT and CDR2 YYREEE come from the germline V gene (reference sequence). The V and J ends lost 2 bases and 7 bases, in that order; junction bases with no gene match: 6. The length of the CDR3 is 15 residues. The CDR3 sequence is CASSFGTSALNEQFF. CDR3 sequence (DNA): TGTGCCAGCAGCTTCGGGACTAGCGCCCTGAATGAGCAGTTCTTC.

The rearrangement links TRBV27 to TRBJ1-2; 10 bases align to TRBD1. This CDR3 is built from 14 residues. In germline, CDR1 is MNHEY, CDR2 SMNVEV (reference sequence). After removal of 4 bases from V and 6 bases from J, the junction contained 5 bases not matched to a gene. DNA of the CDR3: TGTGCCAGCAGTTCTCCCGGGACAGGGGATGGCTACACCTTC. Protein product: CASSSPGTGDGYTF.

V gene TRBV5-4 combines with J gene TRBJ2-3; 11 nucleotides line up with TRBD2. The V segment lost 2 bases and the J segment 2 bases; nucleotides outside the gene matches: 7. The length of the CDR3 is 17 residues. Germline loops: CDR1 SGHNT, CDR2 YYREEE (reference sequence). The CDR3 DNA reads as TGTGCCAGCAGCTTAAGACTAGCGGGAAGCCTCACAGATACGCAGTATTTT. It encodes CASSLRLAGSLTDTQYF.

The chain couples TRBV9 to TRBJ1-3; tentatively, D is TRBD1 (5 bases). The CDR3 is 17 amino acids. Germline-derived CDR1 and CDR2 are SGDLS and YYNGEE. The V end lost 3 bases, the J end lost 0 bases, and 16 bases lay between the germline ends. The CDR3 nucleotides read TGTGCCAGCAGCGCCGTTAAGAGGACAAACTCTGGAAACACCATATATTTT. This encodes CASSAVKRTNSGNTIYF. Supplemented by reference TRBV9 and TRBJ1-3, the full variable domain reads DSGVTQTPKHLITATGQRVTLRCSPRSGDLSVYWYQQSLDQGLQFLIQYYNGEERAKGNILERFSAQQFPDLHSELNLSSLELGDSALYFCASSAVKRTNSGNTIYFGEGSWLTVV.

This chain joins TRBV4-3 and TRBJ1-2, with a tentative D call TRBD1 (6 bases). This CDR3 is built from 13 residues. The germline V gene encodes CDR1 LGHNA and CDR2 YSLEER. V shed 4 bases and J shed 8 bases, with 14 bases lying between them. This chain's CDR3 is CASSLGGLGGYTF. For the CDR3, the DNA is TGCGCCAGCAGCCTTGGGGGCCTCGGAGGCTACACCTTC.

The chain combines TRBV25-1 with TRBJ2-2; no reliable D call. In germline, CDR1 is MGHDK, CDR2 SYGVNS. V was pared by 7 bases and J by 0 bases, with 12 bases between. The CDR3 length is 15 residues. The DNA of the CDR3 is TGTGCCAGCACTGGGCACAGAGCGAACACCGGGGAGCTGTTTTTT. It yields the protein CASTGHRANTGELFF.

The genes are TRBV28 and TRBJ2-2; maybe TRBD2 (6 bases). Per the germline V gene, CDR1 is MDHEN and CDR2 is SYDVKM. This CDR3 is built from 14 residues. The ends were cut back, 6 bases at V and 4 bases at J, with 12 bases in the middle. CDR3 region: CASSLGGATGELFF. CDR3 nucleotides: TGTGCCAGCAGCCTGGGGGGAGCCACCGGGGAGCTGTTTTTT. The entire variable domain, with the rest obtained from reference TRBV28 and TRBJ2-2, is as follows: DVKVTQSSRYLVKRTGEKVFLECVQDMDHENMFWYRQDPGLGLRLIYFSYDVKMKEKGDIPEGYSVSREKKERFSLILESASTNQTSMYLCASSLGGATGELFFGEGSRLTVL.

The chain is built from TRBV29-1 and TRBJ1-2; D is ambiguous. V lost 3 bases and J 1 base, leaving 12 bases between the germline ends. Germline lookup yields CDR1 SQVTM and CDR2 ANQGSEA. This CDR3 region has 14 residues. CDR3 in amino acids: CSVDWQESNYGYTF. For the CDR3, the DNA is TGCAGCGTTGACTGGCAGGAAAGTAACTATGGCTACACCTTC.

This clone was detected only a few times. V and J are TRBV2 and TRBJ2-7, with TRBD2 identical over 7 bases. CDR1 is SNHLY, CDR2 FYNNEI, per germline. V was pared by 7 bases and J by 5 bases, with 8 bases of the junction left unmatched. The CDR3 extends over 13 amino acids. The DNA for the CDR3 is TGTGCCAGCACCAAATGGGGGGGACACGAGCAGTACTTC. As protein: CASTKWGGHEQYF.

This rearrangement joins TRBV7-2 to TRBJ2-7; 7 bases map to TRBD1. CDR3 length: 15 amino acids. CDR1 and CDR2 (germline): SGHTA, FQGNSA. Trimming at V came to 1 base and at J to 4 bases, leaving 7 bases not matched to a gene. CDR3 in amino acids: CASSLEFGRGYEQYF. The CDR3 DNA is TGTGCCAGCAGCTTAGAGTTCGGCAGGGGGTACGAGCAGTACTTC.

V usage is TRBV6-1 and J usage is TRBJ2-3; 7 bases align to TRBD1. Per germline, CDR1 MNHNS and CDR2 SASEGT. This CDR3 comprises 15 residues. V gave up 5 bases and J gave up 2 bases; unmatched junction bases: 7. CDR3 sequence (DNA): TGTGCCAGCAGTTTCCGGGACAGTCTCACAGATACGCAGTATTTT. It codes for CASSFRDSLTDTQYF.

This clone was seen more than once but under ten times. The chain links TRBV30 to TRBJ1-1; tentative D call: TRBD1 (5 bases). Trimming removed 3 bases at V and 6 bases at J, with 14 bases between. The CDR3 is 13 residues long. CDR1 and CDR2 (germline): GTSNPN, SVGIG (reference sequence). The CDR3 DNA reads TGTGCCTGGAGGTCCGTAGGCAGGGCTGAAGCTTTCTTT. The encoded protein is CAWRSVGRAEAFF.

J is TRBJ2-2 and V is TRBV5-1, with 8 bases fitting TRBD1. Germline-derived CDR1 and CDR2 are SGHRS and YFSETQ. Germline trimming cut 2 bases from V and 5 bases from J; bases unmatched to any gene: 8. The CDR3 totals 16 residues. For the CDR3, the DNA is TGCGCCAGCAGCTTACTCGGACAGGGAAGTACCGGGGAGCTGTTTTTT. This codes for CASSLLGQGSTGELFF.

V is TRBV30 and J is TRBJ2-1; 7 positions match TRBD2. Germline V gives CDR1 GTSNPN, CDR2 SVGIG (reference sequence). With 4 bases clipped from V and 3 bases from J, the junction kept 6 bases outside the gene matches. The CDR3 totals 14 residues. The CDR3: CAWTDGGGYNEQFF. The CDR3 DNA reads TGTGCCTGGACCGATGGCGGGGGCTACAATGAGCAGTTCTTC.

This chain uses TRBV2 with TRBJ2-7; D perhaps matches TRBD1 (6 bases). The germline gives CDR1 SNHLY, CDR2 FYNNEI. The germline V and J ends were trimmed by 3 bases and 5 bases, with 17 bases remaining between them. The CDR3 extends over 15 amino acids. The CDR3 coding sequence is TGTGCCAGCAGTGACGGGCTGAGGGGGACCGACGAGCAGTACTTC. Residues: CASSDGLRGTDEQYF.

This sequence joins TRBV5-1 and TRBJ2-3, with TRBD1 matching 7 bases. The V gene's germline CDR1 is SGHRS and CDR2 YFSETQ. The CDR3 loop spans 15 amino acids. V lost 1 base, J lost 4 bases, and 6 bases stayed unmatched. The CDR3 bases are TGCGCCAGCAGCTTGTTCAGGGGGAGCCCAGATACGCAGTATTTT. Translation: CASSLFRGSPDTQYF. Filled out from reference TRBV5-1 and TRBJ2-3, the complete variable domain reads KAGVTQTPRYLIKTRGQQVTLSCSPISGHRSVSWYQQTPGQGLQFLFEYFSETQRNKGNFPGRFSGRQFSNSRSEMNVSTLELGDSALYLCASSLFRGSPDTQYFGPGTRLTVL.

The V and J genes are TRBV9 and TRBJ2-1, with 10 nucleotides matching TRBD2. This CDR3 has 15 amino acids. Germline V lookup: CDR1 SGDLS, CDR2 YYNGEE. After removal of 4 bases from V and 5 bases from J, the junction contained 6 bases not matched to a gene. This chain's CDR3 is CASSPPGLANNEQFF. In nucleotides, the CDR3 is TGTGCCAGCAGCCCCCCGGGACTAGCGAACAATGAGCAGTTCTTC.

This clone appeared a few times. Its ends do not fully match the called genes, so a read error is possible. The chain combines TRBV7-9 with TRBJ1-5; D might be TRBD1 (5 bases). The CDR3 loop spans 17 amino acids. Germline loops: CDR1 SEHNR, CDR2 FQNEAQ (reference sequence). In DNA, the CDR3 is TGTTCCAGCAGCTTAGGGGCAGCCCTAAATAGCAATCAGCCCCAGCATTTT. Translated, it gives CSSSLGAALNSNQPQHF. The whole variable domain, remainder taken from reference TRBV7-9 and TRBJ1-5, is DTGVSQNPRHKITKRGQNVTFRCDPISEHNRLYWYRQTLGQGPEFLTYFQNEAQLEKSRLLSDRFSAERPKGSFSTLEIQRTEQGDSAMYLCSSSLGAALNSNQPQHFGDGTRLSIL.

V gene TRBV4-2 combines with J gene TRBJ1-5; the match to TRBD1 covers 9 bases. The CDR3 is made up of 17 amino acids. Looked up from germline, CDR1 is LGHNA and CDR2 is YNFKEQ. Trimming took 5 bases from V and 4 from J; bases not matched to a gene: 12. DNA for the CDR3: TGTGCCAGCAGCGAATCCGGAGACAGGGGGGAAAATCAGCCCCAGCATTTT. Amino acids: CASSESGDRGENQPQHF.

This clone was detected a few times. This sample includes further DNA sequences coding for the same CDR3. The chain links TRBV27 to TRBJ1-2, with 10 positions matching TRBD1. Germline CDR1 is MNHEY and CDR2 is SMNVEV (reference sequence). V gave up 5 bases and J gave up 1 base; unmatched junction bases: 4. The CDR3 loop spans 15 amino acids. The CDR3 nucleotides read TGTGCCAGCAGTCGGACAGGGGGTTATAACTATGGCTACACCTTC. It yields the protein CASSRTGGYNYGYTF.

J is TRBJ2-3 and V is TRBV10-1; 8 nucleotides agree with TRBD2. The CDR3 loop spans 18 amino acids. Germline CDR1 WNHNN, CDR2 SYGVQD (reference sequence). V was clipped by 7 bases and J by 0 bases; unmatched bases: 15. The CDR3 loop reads CASIPRGSGATSTDTQYF. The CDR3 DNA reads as TGCGCCAGCATCCCTCGGGGTAGCGGGGCGACTAGCACAGATACGCAGTATTTT.

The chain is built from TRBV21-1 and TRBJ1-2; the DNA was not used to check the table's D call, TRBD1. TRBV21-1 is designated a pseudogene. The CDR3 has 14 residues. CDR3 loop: CASSKGETGSGYTF. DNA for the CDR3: TGTGCCAGCAGCAAAGGGGAGACAGGGTCTGGCTACACCTTC.

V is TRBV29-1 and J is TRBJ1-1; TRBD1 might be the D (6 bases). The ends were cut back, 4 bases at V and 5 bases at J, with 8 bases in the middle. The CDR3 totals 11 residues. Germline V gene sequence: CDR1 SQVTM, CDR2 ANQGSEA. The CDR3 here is CSVARGTEAFF. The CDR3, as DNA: TGCAGCGTTGCGAGGGGGACTGAAGCTTTCTTT.